This T cell receptor beta chain derives from a study of control samples from healthy donors and cancer patients. The germline V and J ends were trimmed by 7 bases and 9 bases, with 20 bases remaining between them. The V gene's germline CDR1 is LNHDA and CDR2 SQIVND (reference sequence). This CDR3 is built from 14 residues. Libraries were prepared by immunoSEQ multiplex PCR; TCRdb keeps only in-frame clonotypes and omits some of them. Of 70,000 or so clones listed, approximately 80% are singletons. This chain links TRBV19 with TRBJ2-3; a weak D match, TRBD1 (6 bases). This sequence originates from a man over 45 in good health. Source material: blood. The CDR3 nucleotides are TGTGCCAGTATTCCGACGGACAGACGAGAAACGCAGTATTTT. It translates to CASIPTDRRETQYF. Looking up the rest from reference TRBV19 and TRBJ2-3 gives the full variable domain: DGGITQSPKYLFRKEGQNVTLSCEQNLNHDAMYWYRQDPGQGLRLIYYSQIVNDFQKGDIAEGYSVSREKKESFPLTVTSAQKNPTAFYLCASIPTDRRETQYFGPGTRLTVL.